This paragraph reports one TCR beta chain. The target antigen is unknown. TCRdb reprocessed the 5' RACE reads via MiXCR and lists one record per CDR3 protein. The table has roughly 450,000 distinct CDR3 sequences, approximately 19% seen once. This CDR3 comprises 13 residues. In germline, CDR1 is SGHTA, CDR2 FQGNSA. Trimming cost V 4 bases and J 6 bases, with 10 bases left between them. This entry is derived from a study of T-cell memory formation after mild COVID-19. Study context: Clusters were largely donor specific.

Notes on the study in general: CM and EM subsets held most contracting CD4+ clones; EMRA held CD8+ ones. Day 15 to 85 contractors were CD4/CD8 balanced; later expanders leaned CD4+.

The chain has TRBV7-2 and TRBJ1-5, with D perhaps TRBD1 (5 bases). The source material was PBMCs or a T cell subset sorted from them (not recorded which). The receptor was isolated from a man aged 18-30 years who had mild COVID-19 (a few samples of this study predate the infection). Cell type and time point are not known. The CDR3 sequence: CASSYGGGQPQHF. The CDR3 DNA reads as TGTGCCAGCAGCTACGGGGGGGGTCAGCCCCAGCATTTT. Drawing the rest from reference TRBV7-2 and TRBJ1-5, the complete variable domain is GAGVSQSPSNKVTEKGKDVELRCDPISGHTALYWYRQSLGQGLEFLIYFQGNSAPDKSGLPSDRFSAERTGGSVSTLTIQRTQQEDSAVYLCASSYGGGQPQHFGDGTRLSIL.